Each of the 27 T cell receptor beta chains below was sequenced from the same sample in a study of follicular helper T cells after annual influenza vaccination. Assay used: immunoSEQ multiplex PCR; TCRdb lists only in-frame clones, some missing. The data hold roughly 27,000 clones, with 80% to 90% observed a single time. Sample time point: 2014-2015 season, pre-vaccination. The sample consisted of CXCR5+ CD38- circulating T follicular helper cells from blood, taken on the day of influenza vaccination. Subset given: circulating Tfh, non-naive CD4+CXCR5+PD-1+ (ICOS+CD38+ or ICOS-CD38-). These receptor sequences come from an adult who received the influenza vaccine.

The rearrangement joins TRBV6-4 to TRBJ1-1, with a tentative D call TRBD1 (6 bases). V was trimmed by 9 bases and J by 3 bases, leaving 11 bases between them. From germline, CDR1 is MRHNA and CDR2 SNTAGT. This CDR3 has 12 residues. CDR3 region: CASQGPDTEAFF. The CDR3, as DNA: TGTGCCAGTCAGGGGCCCGACACTGAAGCTTTCTTT.

Only one count was recorded for this clone. J is TRBJ2-1 and V is TRBV20-1, with D possibly being TRBD1 (5 bases). The germline V and J ends were trimmed by 5 bases and 8 bases, with 10 bases remaining between them. The V gene's germline CDR1 is DFQATT and CDR2 SNEGSKA (reference sequence). The CDR3 runs 11 residues. CDR3 bases: TGCAGTGCTCAGGGTGTCTATGAGCAGTTCTTC. The encoded protein is CSAQGVYEQFF.

The chain combines TRBV5-6 with TRBJ2-7; 10 bases are a match to TRBD1. This CDR3 contains 14 residues. J lost 3 bases, V lost 4 bases, and 4 bases had no gene match. The V gene's germline CDR1 is SGHDT and CDR2 YYEEEE. The CDR3 sequence is CASSRDRGIYEQYF. In nucleotides, the CDR3 is TGTGCCAGCAGCCGGGACAGGGGAATCTACGAGCAGTACTTC. Together with reference TRBV5-6 and TRBJ2-7, the CDR3 gives the full variable domain: DAGVTQSPTHLIKTRGQQVTLRCSPKSGHDTVSWYQQALGQGPQFIFQYYEEEERQRGNFPDRFSGHQFPNYSSELNVNALLLGDSALYLCASSRDRGIYEQYFGPGTRLTVT.

This clone was picked up a small number of times. The chain joins TRBV30 to TRBJ1-5, with TRBD1 matching 8 bases. Per germline, CDR1 GTSNPN and CDR2 SVGIG (reference sequence). This CDR3 has 16 amino acids. V dropped 3 bases and J dropped 3; count of bases not matched to a gene: 10. This CDR3 is CAWRGPGQGNNQPQHF. In DNA, the CDR3 is TGTGCCTGGAGAGGTCCTGGACAGGGCAACAATCAGCCCCAGCATTTT. Drawing the rest from reference TRBV30 and TRBJ1-5, the complete variable domain is SQTIHQWPATLVQPVGSPLSLECTVEGTSNPNLYWYRQAAGRGLQLLFYSVGIGQISSEVPQNLSASRPQDRQFILSSKKLLLSDSGFYLCAWRGPGQGNNQPQHFGDGTRLSIL.

This clone has more than one count but fewer than ten. This chain uses TRBV30 with TRBJ1-5; a possible D gene is TRBD1 (6 bases). Germline V lookup: CDR1 GTSNPN, CDR2 SVGIG (reference sequence). V was shortened by 3 bases and J by 0 bases, with 15 bases between the two germline ends. This CDR3 is 16 amino acids long. CDR3 sequence (DNA): TGTGCCTGGAGCCCCGGGGGGGCTAATAGCAATCAGCCCCAGCATTTT. Translated: CAWSPGGANSNQPQHF.

This sequence joins TRBV5-1 and TRBJ1-4; 10 nucleotides align to TRBD1. Trimming cost V 0 bases and J 6 bases; bases outside gene matches: 2. CDR1 SGHRS and CDR2 YFSETQ come from the germline V gene. This CDR3 has 15 amino acids. CDR3 sequence: CASSLGGTGDEKLFF. The CDR3 nucleotides are TGCGCCAGCAGCTTGGGGGGGACAGGGGATGAAAAACTGTTTTTT.

The V call is TRBV5-1, the J call TRBJ1-1; no clear D. V was shortened by 2 bases and J by 1 base, with 6 bases between the two germline ends. This CDR3 is built from 13 residues. The germline V gene has CDR1 SGHRS and CDR2 YFSETQ. CDR3 sequence (DNA): TGCGCCAGCAGCTTTGAGGGGAACACTGAAGCTTTCTTT. This gives the protein CASSFEGNTEAFF.

The chain is built from TRBV6-5 and TRBJ2-4, with D possibly being TRBD1 (5 bases). Germline V gene data show CDR1 as MNHEY and CDR2 as SVGAGI. This CDR3 is 13 amino acids long. Trimming shortened V by 5 bases and J by 11 bases, and 16 bases separated the two germline ends. The CDR3 is CASSQDRRYFQYF. CDR3 in DNA: TGTGCCAGCAGTCAAGACAGAAGGTATTTTCAGTACTTC.

Only one count was recorded for this clone. The gene calls are TRBV5-1 and TRBJ2-2; D perhaps matches TRBD1 (6 bases). This CDR3 is built from 14 residues. Germline V gives CDR1 SGHRS, CDR2 YFSETQ. V was trimmed by 5 bases and J by 6 bases, leaving 14 bases between them. CDR3 sequence (DNA): TGCGCCAGCAGTCGTCAGGGGCCAGCCGGGGAGCTGTTTTTT. Protein product: CASSRQGPAGELFF.

The chain carries TRBV5-1 and TRBJ2-5, with TRBD2 matching over 9 bases. The J segment lost 8 bases and the V segment lost 0 bases, leaving 17 bases of the junction unmatched. CDR1 and CDR2 (germline): SGHRS, YFSETQ. This CDR3 comprises 18 residues. Written as DNA, the CDR3 is TGCGCCAGCAGCTTGGCCCAAATGGTAGCGGGGGAATCGGGTACCCAGTACTTC. Protein product: CASSLAQMVAGESGTQYF. Full variable domain (outside the CDR3, taken from reference TRBV5-1 and TRBJ2-5): KAGVTQTPRYLIKTRGQQVTLSCSPISGHRSVSWYQQTPGQGLQFLFEYFSETQRNKGNFPGRFSGRQFSNSRSEMNVSTLELGDSALYLCASSLAQMVAGESGTQYFGPGTRLLVL.

In this sample, this clone turned up once. The chain has TRBV27 and TRBJ2-3, with 11 bases identical to TRBD2. Germline loops: CDR1 MNHEY, CDR2 SMNVEV (reference sequence). This CDR3 has 17 amino acids. Trimming cost V 2 bases and J 8 bases; bases outside gene matches: 12. The CDR3 nucleotides are TGTGCCAGCAGTTTAGGGGATAGCGGGGGGGCTCGGGCTACGCAGTATTTT. Translating gives CASSLGDSGGARATQYF.

The genes are TRBV9 and TRBJ2-1; TRBD2 matches at 8 bases. With V trimmed by 2 bases and J by 6 bases, 7 bases remained unmatched. CDR3 length: 15 amino acids. Per germline, CDR1 SGDLS and CDR2 YYNGEE. The CDR3 loop reads CASSVLGLAGNEQFF. Here the CDR3 DNA reads TGTGCCAGCAGCGTCCTCGGTCTAGCGGGCAATGAGCAGTTCTTC. The whole variable domain, filled in from reference TRBV9 and TRBJ2-1, reads DSGVTQTPKHLITATGQRVTLRCSPRSGDLSVYWYQQSLDQGLQFLIQYYNGEERAKGNILERFSAQQFPDLHSELNLSSLELGDSALYFCASSVLGLAGNEQFFGPGTRLTVL.

This chain uses TRBV18 with TRBJ1-6, with D possibly TRBD1 on 6 matching bases. Germline loops: CDR1 KGHSH, CDR2 LQKENI. V was clipped by 5 bases and J by 8 bases, with 16 bases between them. The CDR3 length is 15 residues. The DNA for the CDR3 is TGTGCCAGCTCATTCGATACAGGGAGTGATTCACCCCTCCACTTT. Translated: CASSFDTGSDSPLHF.

This chain links TRBV27 with TRBJ2-2, with TRBD2 matching 7 bases. CDR1 and CDR2 from the germline V gene are MNHEY and SMNVEV (reference sequence). J was trimmed by 5 bases and V by 8 bases; bases with no gene match: 5. The CDR3 loop spans 13 amino acids. The CDR3 reads CASARERTGELFF. The CDR3 DNA reads TGTGCCAGCGCGCGGGAGAGGACCGGGGAGCTGTTTTTT.

The rearrangement links TRBV18 to TRBJ1-2; the match to TRBD1 covers 7 bases. The CDR3 length is 15 residues. Trimming removed 5 bases from V and 8 bases from J; junction bases left unmatched: 14. The V gene's germline CDR1 is KGHSH and CDR2 LQKENI. CDR3 sequence (DNA): TGTGCCAGCTCAAGCACCGGGACAGTGACTTCGGGCTACACCTTC. It specifies CASSSTGTVTSGYTF.

This sequence joins TRBV6-1 and TRBJ2-7; 8 nucleotides align to TRBD1. V shed 7 bases and J 3 bases; nucleotides not matched to a gene: 5. The CDR3 runs to 13 residues. In germline, CDR1 is MNHNS, CDR2 SASEGT. The CDR3 coding sequence is TGTGCCAGCAAGGGGACAGGTCACTACGAGCAGTACTTC. Protein product: CASKGTGHYEQYF.

The rearrangement joins TRBV6-6 to TRBJ2-5; 7 positions match TRBD2. Matching the DNA end better, TRBJ2-7 makes the J call doubtful. The germline CDR1 and CDR2 sequences are MNHNY and SVGAGI (reference sequence). The CDR3 is 15 amino acids. CDR3: CASSFGGSGKYEQYF. The CDR3 DNA follows: TGTGCCAGCAGTTTCGGGGGGAGCGGGAAATACGAGCAGTACTTC.

The gene calls are TRBV30 and TRBJ1-2; 9 bases agree with TRBD1. Germline lookup yields CDR1 GTSNPN and CDR2 SVGIG (reference sequence). The V gene end was trimmed by 3 bases and the J gene end by 6 bases; junction bases not matched to a gene: 8. This CDR3 region has 14 residues. The CDR3 reads CAWSPGTGLHGYTF. CDR3 in DNA: TGTGCCTGGAGCCCAGGGACAGGGTTACATGGCTACACCTTC.

This rearrangement joins TRBV11-2 to TRBJ2-1, with 7 positions matching TRBD1. V lost 5 bases to trimming and J lost 7 bases; unmatched junction nucleotides: 11. Germline CDR1 and CDR2: SGHAT and FQNNGV. The CDR3 runs to 15 residues. CDR3 sequence: CASSKGTVERNEQFF. The CDR3 DNA follows: TGTGCCAGCAGCAAAGGGACAGTCGAAAGGAATGAGCAGTTCTTC.

J is TRBJ1-5 and V is TRBV6-6, with 7 bases aligning to TRBD1. CDR3 size: 13 residues. J lost 6 bases, V lost 6 bases, and 5 bases had no gene match. Germline V gene lookup returns CDR1 MNHNY and CDR2 SVGAGI (reference sequence). CDR3 region: CASRNRGGQPQHF. The DNA of the CDR3 is TGTGCCAGCAGGAACAGGGGAGGTCAGCCCCAGCATTTT.

This clone has just one count. The V gene is TRBV28, the J gene TRBJ1-1; 7 bases line up with TRBD1. Losses at the gene ends were 4 bases for V and 3 bases for J; bases not matched to a gene: 2. CDR1 and CDR2 (germline): MDHEN, SYDVKM. The CDR3 consists of 13 residues. The CDR3 loop is CASSSGQHTEAFF. The CDR3 DNA sequence: TGTGCCAGCAGTTCGGGACAGCACACTGAAGCTTTCTTT.

V and J are TRBV6-1 and TRBJ2-5; 13 bases align to TRBD2. The CDR3 totals 15 residues. V shed 4 bases and J 4 bases; nucleotides not matched to a gene: 3. The V gene's germline CDR1 is MNHNS and CDR2 SASEGT. The DNA for the CDR3 is TGTGCCAGCAGTGGGGGACTAGCGGGGAGAGAGACCCAGTACTTC. It encodes CASSGGLAGRETQYF.

This clone was seen only a few times. The J gene is TRBJ2-5, the V gene TRBV6-6, with D possibly matching TRBD2 (5 bases). CDR1 and CDR2 (germline): MNHNY, SVGAGI (reference sequence). This CDR3 has 12 residues. The V and J ends lost 5 bases and 8 bases respectively, with 12 bases between them. Here the CDR3 reads CASSPDRGTQYF. CDR3 sequence (DNA): TGTGCCAGCAGTCCGGACCGGGGTACCCAGTACTTC.

The chain couples TRBV18 to TRBJ1-4; a weak D match, TRBD1 (5 bases). The CDR3 spans 16 residues. Germline V CDR1 and CDR2: KGHSH, LQKENI. V dropped 2 bases and J dropped 7 bases, with 17 bases sitting between them. The CDR3 protein is CASSPNPREVGEKLFF. Here the CDR3 DNA reads TGTGCCAGCTCACCAAACCCCAGGGAAGTAGGTGAAAAACTGTTTTTT.

The V gene is TRBV6-5, the J gene TRBJ2-2, with 9 bases identical to TRBD2. Germline V gives CDR1 MNHEY, CDR2 SVGAGI. The CDR3 covers 15 residues. V was pared by 6 bases and J by 5 bases, with 7 bases of the junction left unmatched. CDR3 protein: CASRIAGAVTGELFF. The DNA for the CDR3 is TGTGCCAGCAGGATAGCGGGAGCGGTTACCGGGGAGCTGTTTTTT.

The genes are TRBV9 and TRBJ2-3; D is unresolved. The ends were cut back, 1 base at V and 2 bases at J, with 5 bases in the middle. CDR1 is SGDLS, CDR2 YYNGEE, per germline. CDR3 length: 13 amino acids. CDR3 bases: TGTGCCAGCAGCGTAAAGCCCACAGATACGCAGTATTTT. Translation gives CASSVKPTDTQYF. The whole variable domain, filled in from reference TRBV9 and TRBJ2-3, reads DSGVTQTPKHLITATGQRVTLRCSPRSGDLSVYWYQQSLDQGLQFLIQYYNGEERAKGNILERFSAQQFPDLHSELNLSSLELGDSALYFCASSVKPTDTQYFGPGTRLTVL.

CDR3 DNA: TGTGCCAGCAGCGGATCCGGGACAGGGGGTCGCAATGAGCAGTTCTTC. Translating it yields CASSGSGTGGRNEQFF. The chain couples TRBV11-3 to TRBJ2-1; 11 nucleotides align to TRBD1. The CDR3 contains 16 residues. The junction had 9 bases not matched to a gene; V was cut back by 5 bases and J by 6 bases. The germline V gene encodes CDR1 SGHNT and CDR2 YENEEA.